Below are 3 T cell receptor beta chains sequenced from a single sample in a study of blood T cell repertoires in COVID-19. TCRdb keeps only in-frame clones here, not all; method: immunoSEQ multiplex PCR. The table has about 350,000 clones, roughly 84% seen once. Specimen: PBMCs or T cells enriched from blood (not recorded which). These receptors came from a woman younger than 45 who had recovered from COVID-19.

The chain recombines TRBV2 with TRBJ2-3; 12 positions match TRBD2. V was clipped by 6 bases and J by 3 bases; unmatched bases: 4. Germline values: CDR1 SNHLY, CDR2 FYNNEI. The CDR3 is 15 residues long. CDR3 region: CASRVGTSGTDTQYF. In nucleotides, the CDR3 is TGTGCCAGCAGAGTAGGGACTAGCGGGACAGATACGCAGTATTTT.

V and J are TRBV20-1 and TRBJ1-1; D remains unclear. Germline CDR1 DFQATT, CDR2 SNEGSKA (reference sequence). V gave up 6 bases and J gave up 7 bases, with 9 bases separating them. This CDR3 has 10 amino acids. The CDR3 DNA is TGCAGTGCCGGGTTTAATGAAGCTTTCTTT. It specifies CSAGFNEAFF.

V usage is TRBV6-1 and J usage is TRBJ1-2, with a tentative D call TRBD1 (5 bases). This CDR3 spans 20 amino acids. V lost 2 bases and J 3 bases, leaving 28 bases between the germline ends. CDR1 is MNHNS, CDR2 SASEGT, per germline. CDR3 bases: TGTGCCAGCAGTGAATTATCTAGTACGAGACAGCGACTCGCCTACTATGGCTACACCTTC. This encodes CASSELSSTRQRLAYYGYTF.